This is a list of T cell receptor beta chains from one sample in a study of shared clonotypes between healthy human individuals. Here immunoSEQ multiplex PCR was the method, and the copy in TCRdb shows in-frame clones only, minus some. The sample lists 550,000 to 750,000 clones, 92% occurring once. Sequencing input: naive CD8+ T cells sorted from blood. These receptors were obtained from a man aged 25-40 years in good health. Both conserved end residues are part of each CDR3. A D gene is named only where the DNA matches it firmly.

CDR3 DNA	CDR3 protein	V gene	D gene	J gene
TGTGCCAGCAGTTTAATGGTCACCGGGGAGCTGTTTTTT	CASSLMVTGELFF	TRBV27	NA	TRBJ2-2
TGTGCCAGCAGTTCGCTAATTGCGGGGAAGAACACTGAAGCTTTCTTT	CASSSLIAGKNTEAFF	TRBV6-5	NA	TRBJ1-1
TGTGCCAGCAGCCCTACCGGGACAGGGGGTTACGAGCAGTACTTC	CASSPTGTGGYEQYF	TRBV27	TRBD1	TRBJ2-7
TGCAGCGTTGTTTACATACGCTCGGAGACCCAGTACTTC	CSVVYIRSETQYF	TRBV29-1	NA	TRBJ2-5
TGTGCCAGTAGTCTACCCCGGAGCCCCCTGGGTGCAGATACGCAGTATTTT	CASSLPRSPLGADTQYF	TRBV19	NA	TRBJ2-3
TGTGCCAGCAGCCCCGGGGGGGTGAAGGTTTATGAGCAGTTCTTC	CASSPGGVKVYEQFF	TRBV7-9	TRBD2	TRBJ2-1
TGTGCCAGCAGTTTCAGGACTAGCGGGAGCACAGATACGCAGTATTTT	CASSFRTSGSTDTQYF	TRBV6-5	TRBD2	TRBJ2-3
TGTGCCAGCAGCTTAACTAGCGGGAGGTCCCATTACAATGAGCAGTTCTTC	CASSLTSGRSHYNEQFF	TRBV7-3	TRBD2	TRBJ2-1
TGTGCCAGTAGTATTTTCATGGGACAGGGAAACGAGCAGTACTTC	CASSIFMGQGNEQYF	TRBV19	TRBD1	TRBJ2-7
TGTGCCAGCTCACCACCGGGAAACACTGAAGCTTTCTTT	CASSPPGNTEAFF	TRBV18	NA	TRBJ1-1